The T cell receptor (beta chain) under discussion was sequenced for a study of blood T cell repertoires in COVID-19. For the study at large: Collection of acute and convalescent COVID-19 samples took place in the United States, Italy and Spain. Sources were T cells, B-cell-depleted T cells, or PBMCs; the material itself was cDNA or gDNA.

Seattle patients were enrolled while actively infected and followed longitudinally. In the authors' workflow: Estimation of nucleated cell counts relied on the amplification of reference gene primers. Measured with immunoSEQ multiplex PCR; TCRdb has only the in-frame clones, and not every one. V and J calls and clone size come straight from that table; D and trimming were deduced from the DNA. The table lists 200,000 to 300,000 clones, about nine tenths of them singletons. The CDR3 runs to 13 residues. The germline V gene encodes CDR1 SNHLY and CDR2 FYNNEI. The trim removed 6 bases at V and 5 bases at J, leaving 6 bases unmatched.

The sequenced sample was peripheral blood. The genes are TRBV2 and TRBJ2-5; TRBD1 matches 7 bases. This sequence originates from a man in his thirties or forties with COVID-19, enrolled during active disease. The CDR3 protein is CASSRGSWETQYF. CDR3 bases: TGTGCCAGCAGCAGGGGGAGTTGGGAGACCCAGTACTTC. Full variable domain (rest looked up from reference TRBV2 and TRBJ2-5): EPEVTQTPSHQVTQMGQEVILRCVPISNHLYFYWYRQILGQKVEFLVSFYNNEISEKSEIFDDQFSVERPDGSNFTLKIRSTKLEDSAMYFCASSRGSWETQYFGPGTRLLVL.